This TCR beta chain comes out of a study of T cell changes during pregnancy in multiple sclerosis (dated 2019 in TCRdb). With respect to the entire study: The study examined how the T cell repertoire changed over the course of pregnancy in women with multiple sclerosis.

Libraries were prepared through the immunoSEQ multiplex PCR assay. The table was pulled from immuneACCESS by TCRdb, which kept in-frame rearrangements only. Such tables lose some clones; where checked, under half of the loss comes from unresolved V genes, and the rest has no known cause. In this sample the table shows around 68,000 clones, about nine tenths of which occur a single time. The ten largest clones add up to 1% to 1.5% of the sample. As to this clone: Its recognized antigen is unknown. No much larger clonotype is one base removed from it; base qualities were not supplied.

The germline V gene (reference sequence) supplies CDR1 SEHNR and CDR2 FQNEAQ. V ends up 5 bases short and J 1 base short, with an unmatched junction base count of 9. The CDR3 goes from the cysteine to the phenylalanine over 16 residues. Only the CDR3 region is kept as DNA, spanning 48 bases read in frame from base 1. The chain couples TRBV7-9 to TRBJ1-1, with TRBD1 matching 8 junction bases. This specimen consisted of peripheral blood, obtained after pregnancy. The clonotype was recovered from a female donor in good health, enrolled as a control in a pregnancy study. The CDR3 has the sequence CASSPRQGRGNTEAFF. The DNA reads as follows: TGTGCCAGCAGCCCGAGACAGGGGAGGGGGAACACTGAAGCTTTCTTT. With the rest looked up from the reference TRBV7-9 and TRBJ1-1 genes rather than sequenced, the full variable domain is DTGVSQNPRHKITKRGQNVTFRCDPISEHNRLYWYRQTLGQGPEFLTYFQNEAQLEKSRLLSDRFSAERPKGSFSTLEIQRTEQGDSAMYLCASSPRQGRGNTEAFFGQGTRLTVV.